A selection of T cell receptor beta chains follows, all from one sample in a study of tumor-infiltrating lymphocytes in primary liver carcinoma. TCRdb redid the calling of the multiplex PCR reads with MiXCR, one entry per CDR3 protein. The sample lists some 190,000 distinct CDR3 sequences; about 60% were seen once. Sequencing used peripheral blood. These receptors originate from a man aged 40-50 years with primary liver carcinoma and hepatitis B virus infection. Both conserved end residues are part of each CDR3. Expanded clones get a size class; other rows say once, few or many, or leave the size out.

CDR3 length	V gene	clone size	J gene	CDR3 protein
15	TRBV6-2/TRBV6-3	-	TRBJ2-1	CASSLSGRPYNDQFF
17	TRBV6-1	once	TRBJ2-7	CASSGTGGLAALYEQYF
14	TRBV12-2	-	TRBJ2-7	CASRPPGRGYEQYF
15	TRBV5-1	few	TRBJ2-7	CASSLEDGGAPEQYF
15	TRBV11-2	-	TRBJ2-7	CASSLDTERTYEQYF
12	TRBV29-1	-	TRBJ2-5	CSVVKGAKTQYF
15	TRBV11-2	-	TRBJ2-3	CASSPLVASIDTQYF
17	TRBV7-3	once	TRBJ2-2	CASSLNPREHGTEELFF
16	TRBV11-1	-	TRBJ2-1	CASSLGGERDHNEQFF
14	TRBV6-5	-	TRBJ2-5	CASSLQWGGETQYF
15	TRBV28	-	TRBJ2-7	CASSPRRGQRYEQYF
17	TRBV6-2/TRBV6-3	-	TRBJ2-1	CASAGTSGVSSYNEQFF
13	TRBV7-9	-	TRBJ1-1	CASIPQGNTEAFF
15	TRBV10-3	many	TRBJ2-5	CAISRGVGNQETQYF
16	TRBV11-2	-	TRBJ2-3	CASSFSGTTSTDTQYF
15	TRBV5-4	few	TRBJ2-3	CASSMTSAPADTQYF
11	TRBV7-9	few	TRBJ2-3	CASSSEDTQYF
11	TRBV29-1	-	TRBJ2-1	CSALSGTRLLF
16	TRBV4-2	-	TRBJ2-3	CASSQDGSGSRDTQYF
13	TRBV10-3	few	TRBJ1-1	CAILRTGDTEAFF
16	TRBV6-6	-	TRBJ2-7	CASRLKLAGSSYEQYF
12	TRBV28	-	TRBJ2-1	CASSLQSDEQFF
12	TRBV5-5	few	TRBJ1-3	CASSPPSDTIYF
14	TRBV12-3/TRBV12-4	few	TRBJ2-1	CASSWGRSYNEQFF
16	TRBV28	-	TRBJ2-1	CASSYWTSGRGNEQFF
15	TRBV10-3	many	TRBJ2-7	CAITIGASGTYEQYF
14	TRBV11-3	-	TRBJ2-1	CAGSPSTGPNEQFF
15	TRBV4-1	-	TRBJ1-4	CASSHRVFQVEKLFF
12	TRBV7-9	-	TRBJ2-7	CASSLVSYEQYF
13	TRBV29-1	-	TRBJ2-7	CSVVAGKTYEQYF
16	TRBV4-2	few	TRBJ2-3	CASSLGLAGEGDTQYF
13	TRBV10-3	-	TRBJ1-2	CAITDRVSSGYTF
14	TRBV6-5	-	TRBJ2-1	CVSSSRQGSNEQFF
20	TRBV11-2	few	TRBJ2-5	CASSLDALNPLAGGRETQYF
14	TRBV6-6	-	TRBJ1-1	CASSYGGRNTEAFF
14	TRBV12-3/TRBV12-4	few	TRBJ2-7	CASSLSGATYEQYF
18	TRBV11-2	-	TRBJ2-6	CASSRRTGFVFGANVLIF
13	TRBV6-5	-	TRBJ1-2	CASSQDCASGYTF
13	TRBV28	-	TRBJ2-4	CARFTTNKNIQYF
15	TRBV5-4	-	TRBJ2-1	CASSLGRDRGGEQFF
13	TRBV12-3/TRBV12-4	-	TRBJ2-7	CASSLDPAYEQYF
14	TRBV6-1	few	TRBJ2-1	CASSERGQVKGQFF
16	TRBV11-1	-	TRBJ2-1	CASSARLAGTYNERFF
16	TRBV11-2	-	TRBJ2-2	CTSSLTSGRLAGELFF
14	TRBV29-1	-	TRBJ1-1	CSVEDVGVHTEAFF
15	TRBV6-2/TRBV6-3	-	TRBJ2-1	CASSGVTGGLNEQFF
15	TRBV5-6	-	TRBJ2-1	CASSLGDTTYNEQFF
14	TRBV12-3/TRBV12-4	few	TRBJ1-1	CASSLRQYGTEAFF
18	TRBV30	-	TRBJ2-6	CAWSNSRGSGTGANVLTF
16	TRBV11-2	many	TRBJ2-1	CASSFRLAGGPDEQFF
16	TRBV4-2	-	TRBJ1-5	CASSPDGRGGNQPQHF
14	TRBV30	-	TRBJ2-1	CACIAGVGGNEQFF